This TCR beta chain emerged from a study of T cells in Graves' hyperthyroidism and ophthalmopathy. This clonotype was detected a few times. Newly diagnosed patients aged 18 to 65 had hyperthyroidism of under 2 months' duration. Investigators excluded patients with uncontrolled infection, other autoimmune disease, pregnancy or lactation. Template material for amplifying TCR beta CDR3 regions consisted of RNA transcripts. The study used the HTBI primer set for a first-round RT-PCR of the TCR CDR3. TCRdb reprocessed the multiplex PCR reads via MiXCR and lists one record per CDR3 protein. The sample consists of under 400,000 distinct CDR3 sequences, roughly 13% of them appearing once. The germline V and J ends were trimmed by 6 bases and 5 bases, with 11 bases remaining between them. CDR1 MNHNS and CDR2 SASEGT come from the germline V gene. The CDR3 spans 13 residues.

The source material was blood. The genes are TRBV6-1 and TRBJ1-3, with D possibly being TRBD1 (5 bases). This sequence originates from a woman aged 18-29 years with Graves' hyperthyroidism. CDR3 sequence reads: CASSETDRNTIYF. CDR3 nucleotides: TGTGCCAGCAGCGAGACAGACCGAAACACCATATATTTT.